This TCR beta chain was sequenced for a study of shared clonotypes between healthy human individuals. All donors qualified as healthy HIV-negative adults and had experienced no recent acute infections or vaccinations. TCRdb's table, derived via immunoSEQ multiplex PCR, lists solely in-frame clones and lacks some. The sample yields approximately 1.1 million clones, 78% seen once. What was sequenced was memory CD4+ T cells from PBMCs. As to subset: CD45RA-negative fraction. The sequence came from a man aged 18-30 years in good health. Some clones in this sample may be carry-over from other donors' samples.

For the CDR3, the DNA is TGTGCCAGCGCCCGGGCCGGGACGATTGGCTACACCTTC. This encodes CASARAGTIGYTF. This rearrangement joins TRBV2 to TRBJ1-2; D perhaps matches TRBD1 (5 bases). CDR3 size: 13 residues. CDR1 SNHLY and CDR2 FYNNEI come from the germline V gene. Trimming shortened V by 8 bases and J by 7 bases, and 17 bases separated the two germline ends.